This is a list of T cell receptor beta chains from one sample in a study of T cell responses to AZD1222 COVID-19 vaccine. This table comes from immunoSEQ multiplex PCR, and its TCRdb copy is limited to in-frame clones, with some not included. This sample carries some 94,000 clones, 70% to 90% of them seen once, and the ten largest clones take approximately 3%. The specimen was peripheral blood, collected on day 0 of AZD1222 vaccination. Receptors were obtained from an adult in good health. Both conserved end residues are part of each CDR3. Fields, in order: J gene, D gene, V gene, clone size, CDR3 DNA, CDR3 protein. A D gene is named only where the DNA matches it firmly. Some rows mark clone size as missing; the rest say once, few, many or name a class of expanded clone.

>TRBJ1-2|TRBD1|TRBV6-2/TRBV6-3|NA
TGTGCCAGCAGTCCGCTCGACAGGGACTATGGCTACACCTTC
CASSPLDRDYGYTF
>TRBJ2-1|NA|TRBV14|NA
TGTGCCAGCAGCCAAGGAGGGTGGGCGGGGATACCCTACAATGAGCAGTTCTTC
CASSQGGWAGIPYNEQFF
>TRBJ2-5|TRBD2|TRBV7-3|NA
TGTGCCAGCAGCTTAACGCTCGGGGGGGACGAGACCCAGTACTTC
CASSLTLGGDETQYF
>TRBJ2-3|NA|TRBV7-6|NA
TGTGCCAGCAGCCCGGACCCCTCAAGCTCGGGTACGCAGTATTTT
CASSPDPSSSGTQYF
>TRBJ2-4|NA|TRBV29-1|NA
TGCAGCGTTGTAGAGGGGCTAGTGGGTGACATTCAGTACTTC
CSVVEGLVGDIQYF
>TRBJ2-5|NA|TRBV4-3|NA
TGCGCCAGCAGCCAATCAGGGGAGACCCAGTACTTC
CASSQSGETQYF
>TRBJ1-1|TRBD1|TRBV6-1|once
TGTGCCAGCAGTGATAGACAGGGTATGGGCACTGAAGCTTTCTTT
CASSDRQGMGTEAFF
>TRBJ1-2|TRBD1|TRBV13|NA
TGTGCCAGCAGCGAGGGGACAGGGGGCAGCTATGGCTACACCTTC
CASSEGTGGSYGYTF
>TRBJ2-2|NA|TRBV12-5|NA
TGTGCTAGTGGTTTGGTGATAGGAAAGGACGCCGGGGAGCTGTTTTTT
CASGLVIGKDAGELFF
>TRBJ1-5|TRBD1|TRBV5-1|NA
TGTGCCAGCAGCCCGGGACAGGAGGGTCAGCCCCAGCATTTT
CASSPGQEGQPQHF
>TRBJ2-7|NA|TRBV6-5|NA
TGTGCCAGCACCGACTCGTCCTTGGAGCAGTACTTC
CASTDSSLEQYF
>TRBJ1-2|NA|TRBV3-1/TRBV3-2|NA
TGTGCCAGCAGCCAAGAGATGGCTCCCGTTGGCTACACCTTC
CASSQEMAPVGYTF
>TRBJ2-3|NA|TRBV4-2|NA
TGTGCCAGCAGCCAAGGCGTTGGGGGAGATACGCAGTATTTT
CASSQGVGGDTQYF
>TRBJ1-3|NA|TRBV5-6|NA
TGTGCCAGCAGCTTGTATAGGAGCTCTGGAAACACCATATATTTT
CASSLYRSSGNTIYF
>TRBJ2-5|NA|TRBV12-3/TRBV12-4|NA
TGTGCCAGCAAAATACCGGGGAGGGAGACCCAGTACTTC
CASKIPGRETQYF
>TRBJ1-2|NA|TRBV6-1|NA
TGTGCCAGCGGGATCACAGGGCCGGGTGGCTACACCTTC
CASGITGPGGYTF
>TRBJ2-2|NA|TRBV18|NA
TGTGCCAGCTCACCGGAAAGAAACACCGGGGAGCTGTTTTTT
CASSPERNTGELFF
>TRBJ1-1|NA|TRBV9|NA
TGTGCCAGCAGCCCCCATTCAGGGGTGAACACTGAAGCTTTCTTT
CASSPHSGVNTEAFF
>TRBJ2-1|TRBD2|TRBV9|NA
TGTGCCAGCAGCGTAGGGACTAGCGGGTACGGCGATGAGCAGTTCTTC
CASSVGTSGYGDEQFF
>TRBJ2-7|TRBD2|TRBV9|NA
TGTGCCAGCAGCGTAAACAGCGGGGGGCAAACATCCTACGAGCAGTACTTC
CASSVNSGGQTSYEQYF
>TRBJ1-1|NA|TRBV30|NA
TGTGCCTGGAGTGGGGGTATGAACACTGAAGCTTTCTTT
CAWSGGMNTEAFF
>TRBJ1-6|NA|TRBV27|NA
TGTGCCAGCAGTTTAAGGGGTGAAAAATCACCCCTCCACTTT
CASSLRGEKSPLHF
>TRBJ1-5|NA|TRBV4-3|NA
TGCGCCAGCAGCCAAGGGGCGGGGTGGCAGCCCCAGCATTTT
CASSQGAGWQPQHF
>TRBJ2-2|NA|TRBV6-5|once
TGTGCCAGCAGCGCCAGATCGAACACCGGGGAGCTGTTTTTT
CASSARSNTGELFF
>TRBJ2-1|NA|TRBV29-1|NA
TGCAGCGTTGATAGCTCTCTGGGATTCAATGAGCAGTTCTTC
CSVDSSLGFNEQFF
>TRBJ1-5|NA|TRBV7-8|NA
TGTGCCAGCAGCTTAGGGTCGTCCCAGCATTTT
CASSLGSSQHF
>TRBJ1-2|NA|TRBV5-6|NA
TGTGCCAGCAGTGCTTCTAACTATGGCTACACCTTC
CASSASNYGYTF
>TRBJ1-2|TRBD1|TRBV27|NA
TGTGCCAGCAGTTCCGGGACAGCCTATGGCTACACCTTC
CASSSGTAYGYTF
>TRBJ2-5|TRBD2|TRBV2|once
TGTGCCAGCAGCACGACTAGCGGCGAGACCCAGTACTTC
CASSTTSGETQYF
>TRBJ2-1|TRBD2|TRBV7-9|NA
TGTGCCAGCAGGTGGGGACTAGCGGAGAGGAATGAGCAGTTCTTC
CASRWGLAERNEQFF
>TRBJ2-7|TRBD1|TRBV6-6|NA
TGTGCCAGCAGTTATGCCGGGACAGGGGTCATGTACTTC
CASSYAGTGVMYF
>TRBJ2-4|NA|TRBV7-8|once
TGTGCCAGCAGCTTAGGTCGGGGGTATGCGGCCGGGGACATTCAGTACTTC
CASSLGRGYAAGDIQYF
>TRBJ1-6|TRBD1|TRBV7-9|NA
TGTGCCAGCAGCTCAACGACAGGGGGCAATTCACCCCTCCACTTT
CASSSTTGGNSPLHF
>TRBJ1-1|NA|TRBV6-5|once
TGTGCCAGCAGTTACTCCCCCGGACAGATGAACACTGAAGCTTTCTTT
CASSYSPGQMNTEAFF
>TRBJ1-1|NA|TRBV5-8|NA
TGTGCCAGCAGCTTTAAGAACTTTCCGAACACTGAAGCTTTCTTT
CASSFKNFPNTEAFF
>TRBJ2-3|NA|TRBV2|NA
TGTGCCAGCAGAGCCTCTAGTTTGGCCTGGGAGAGGACAGATACGCAGTATTTT
CASRASSLAWERTDTQYF